This TCR beta chain appears in the sequencing data of a study of beta chain features in type 1 diabetes. Across the whole study: Healthy donors and patients had similar age, gender and cell yields.

This clone was observed a few times. What it recognizes is unknown. Study observations and caveats: Type 1 diabetes patients showed a moderate but significant shortening of TCRB CDR3s in all four CD4+ subsets. For type 1 diabetes patients, VDJ junctions showed fewer insertions and more deletions. Small HLA sub-analyses could not settle whether HLA shapes TCRB rearrangement.

Germline V lookup: CDR1 SGHVS, CDR2 FQNEAQ. This CDR3 spans 14 amino acids. Trimming stripped 5 bases from V and 2 bases from J, with 12 bases between. cDNA synthesis used the whole RNA isolate, giving expressed TCRB sequences. The repertoire was sequenced with immunoSEQ multiplex PCR; TCRdb's copy has only in-frame clones and lacks some. This repertoire shows about 360,000 clones, roughly an eighth found once; its top ten account for roughly 0.015%. This clonotype was obtained from a man between 18 and 29 years old in good health. The chain couples TRBV7-8 to TRBJ2-5, with D tentatively TRBD1 (6 bases). Material for sequencing was naive CD4+ T cells from blood. CDR3 sequence (DNA): TGTGCCAGCAGCCTGCGGACAGTTCAAGAGACCCAGTACTTC. Protein product: CASSLRTVQETQYF.